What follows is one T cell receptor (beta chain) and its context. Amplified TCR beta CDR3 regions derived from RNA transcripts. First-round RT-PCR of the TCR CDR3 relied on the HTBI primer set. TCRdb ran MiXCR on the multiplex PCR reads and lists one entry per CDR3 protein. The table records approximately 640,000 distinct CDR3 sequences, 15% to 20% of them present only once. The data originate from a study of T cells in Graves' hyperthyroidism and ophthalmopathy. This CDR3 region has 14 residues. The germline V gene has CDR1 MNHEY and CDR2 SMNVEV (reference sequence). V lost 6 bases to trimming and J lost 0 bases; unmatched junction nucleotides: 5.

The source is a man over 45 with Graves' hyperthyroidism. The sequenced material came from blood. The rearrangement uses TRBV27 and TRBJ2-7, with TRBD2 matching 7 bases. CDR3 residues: CASRAGISSYEQYF. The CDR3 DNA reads TGTGCCAGCAGAGCGGGGATAAGCTCCTACGAGCAGTACTTC.